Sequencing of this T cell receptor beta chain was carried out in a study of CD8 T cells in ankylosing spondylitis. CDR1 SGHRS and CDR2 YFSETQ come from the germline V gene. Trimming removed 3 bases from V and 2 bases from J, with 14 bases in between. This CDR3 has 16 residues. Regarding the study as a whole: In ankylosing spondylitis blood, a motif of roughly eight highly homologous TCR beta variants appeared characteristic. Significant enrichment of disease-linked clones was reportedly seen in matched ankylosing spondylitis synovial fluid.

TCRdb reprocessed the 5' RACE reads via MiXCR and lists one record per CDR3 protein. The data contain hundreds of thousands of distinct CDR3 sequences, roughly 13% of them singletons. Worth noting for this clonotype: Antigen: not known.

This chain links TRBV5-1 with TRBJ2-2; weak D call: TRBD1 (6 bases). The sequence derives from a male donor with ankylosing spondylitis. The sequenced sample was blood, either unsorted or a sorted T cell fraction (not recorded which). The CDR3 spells CASSSRTVFNTGELFF. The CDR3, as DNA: TGCGCCAGCAGCTCCAGGACAGTTTTCAACACCGGGGAGCTGTTTTTT.